The 32 T cell receptor beta chains below all came from one sample that was sequenced in a study of T cells after yellow fever vaccination. TCRdb reprocessed the 5' RACE reads with MiXCR, giving one entry per CDR3 protein. The sample shows over 300,000 distinct CDR3 sequences, 4.1% of them seen only once. This material consisted of PBMCs, taken 5 days after the yellow fever booster vaccination. The receptors were gathered from a man aged 18-30 years who received the YFV17D yellow fever vaccine.

Many counts were recorded for this clonotype. The chain is built from TRBV6-6 and TRBJ1-2; D possibly corresponds to TRBD1 (6 bases). This CDR3 spans 13 amino acids. V was shortened by 8 bases and J by 1 base, with 11 bases between the two germline ends. Germline V gene data show CDR1 as MNHNY and CDR2 as SVGAGI (reference sequence). The CDR3 region is CASCRTDNYGYTF. Written as DNA, the CDR3 is TGTGCCAGCTGTAGGACAGATAACTATGGCTACACCTTC.

This clonotype was observed at least ten times. The chain recombines TRBV5-1 with TRBJ2-1; D is undetermined. CDR3 length: 14 residues. With 0 bases removed from V and 4 bases from J, the gap between germline ends came to 8 bases. Germline V CDR1 and CDR2: SGHRS, YFSETQ. This chain's CDR3 is CASSLAGVYNEQFF. CDR3 DNA sequence: TGCGCCAGCAGCTTGGCCGGTGTTTACAATGAGCAGTTCTTC.

This clonotype has just a few counts. The rearrangement joins TRBV6-5 to TRBJ1-2; TRBD1 matches at 7 bases. The CDR3 consists of 13 residues. Germline-derived CDR1 and CDR2 are MNHEY and SVGAGI. V lost 6 bases and J lost 5; bases outside the gene matches: 6. The CDR3 loop is CASSRDRVYGYTF. The DNA of the CDR3 is TGTGCCAGCAGCCGTGACAGGGTATATGGCTACACCTTC.

This chain joins TRBV20-1 and TRBJ1-3; possible D gene TRBD1, 6 bases. The CDR3 sequence is 16 residues long. V lost 5 bases to trimming and J lost 0 bases, with 17 bases between them. Germline values: CDR1 DFQATT, CDR2 SNEGSKA (reference sequence). CDR3 sequence reads: CSAPSKRGSSGNTIYF. CDR3 bases: TGCAGTGCTCCGTCGAAAAGGGGGAGCTCTGGAAACACCATATATTTT.

This clonotype was counted ten times or more. The genes are TRBV4-2 and TRBJ2-7, with D unresolved. Trimming cost V 0 bases and J 3 bases, with 6 bases left between them. This CDR3 is built from 13 residues. Germline V gives CDR1 LGHNA, CDR2 YNFKEQ. This CDR3 is CASSQEGGYEQYF. The CDR3 nucleotides are TGTGCCAGCAGCCAAGAAGGCGGCTACGAGCAGTACTTC.

This clonotype has ten or more counts. The chain employs TRBV20-1 and TRBJ2-3, with 8 positions matching TRBD2. Germline values: CDR1 DFQATT, CDR2 SNEGSKA (reference sequence). The V and J ends lost 5 bases and 2 bases, in that order; junction bases with no gene match: 15. CDR3 length equals 17 residues. DNA of the CDR3: TGCAGTGCTCCGAGCTTGGGGGAGCGGGGGACCACAGATACGCAGTATTTT. Residues: CSAPSLGERGTTDTQYF.

The J gene is TRBJ2-3, the V gene TRBV10-3; D is uncertain. Germline loops: CDR1 ENHRY, CDR2 SYGVKD. The CDR3 totals 14 residues. Deletions cut 3 bases from V and 4 bases from J, with 11 bases between. The CDR3 DNA sequence: TGTGCCATCAGTGAAACGAGGACCGCAGATACGCAGTATTTT. Its translation is CAISETRTADTQYF.

This clonotype appeared a few times. The CDR3 region is CASSQGDHSTDTQYF. In nucleotides, the CDR3 is TGCGCCAGCAGCCAAGGGGACCATAGCACAGATACGCAGTATTTT. The rearrangement uses TRBV4-3 and TRBJ2-3, with D possibly called TRBD1 or TRBD2 (5 bases each). The CDR3 extends over 15 amino acids. The ends were cut back, 1 base at V and 0 bases at J, with 8 bases in the middle. The germline CDR1 and CDR2 sequences are LGHNA and YSLEER.

This sequence joins TRBV5-1 and TRBJ2-2; D may be TRBD1 (6 bases). V lost 4 bases to trimming and J lost 2 bases, with 12 bases between them. Germline values: CDR1 SGHRS, CDR2 YFSETQ. The CDR3 is made up of 15 amino acids. Here the CDR3 DNA reads TGCGCCAGCAGCCTTGCGGACAGCAACACCGGGGAGCTGTTTTTT. Translation gives CASSLADSNTGELFF.

This clonotype was seen a few times. This sequence joins TRBV7-2 and TRBJ2-5; D perhaps matches TRBD2 (6 bases). Germline V CDR1 and CDR2: SGHTA, FQGNSA. CDR3 size: 16 residues. V lost 4 bases to trimming and J lost 3 bases, with 18 bases between them. DNA of the CDR3: TGTGCCAGCAGCTACACCGGGGGAGGTCAGGAAGAGACCCAGTACTTC. Amino acid sequence: CASSYTGGGQEETQYF.

The CDR3 sequence: CASSQGWGTEAFF. In DNA, the CDR3 is TGTGCCAGCAGTCAGGGGTGGGGCACTGAAGCTTTCTTT. The rearrangement joins TRBV27 to TRBJ1-1; possibly TRBD1 for D (6 bases). The CDR3 is 13 amino acids. The germline gives CDR1 MNHEY, CDR2 SMNVEV (reference sequence). V gave up 5 bases and J gave up 4 bases, with 11 bases separating them.

The chain employs TRBV20-1 and TRBJ2-3, with 11 bases that match TRBD2. CDR1 is DFQATT and CDR2 is SNEGSKA in the germline V gene (reference sequence). Trimming took 0 bases from V and 1 from J; bases not matched to a gene: 0. CDR3 size: 15 residues. CDR3 DNA sequence: TGCAGTGCTAGAGAGGGACTAGCGGGCACAGATACGCAGTATTTT. This gives the protein CSAREGLAGTDTQYF.

This clonotype turned up a few times. The gene calls are TRBV20-1 and TRBJ2-4, with a weak D call TRBD1 (6 bases). Per germline, CDR1 DFQATT and CDR2 SNEGSKA (reference sequence). The CDR3 spans 16 residues. V gave up 0 bases and J gave up 6 bases, with 18 bases separating them. CDR3 in DNA: TGCAGTGCTAGAGATCAGGGTGGTGTAGGGGGAAACATTCAGTACTTC. This sequence encodes CSARDQGGVGGNIQYF.

This clonotype occurred many times. The V and J genes are TRBV10-3 and TRBJ1-5; 9 bases fit TRBD1. CDR1 ENHRY and CDR2 SYGVKD come from the germline V gene. The CDR3 is made up of 13 amino acids. The V and J ends lost 3 bases and 6 bases, in that order; junction bases with no gene match: 0. The CDR3 DNA follows: TGTGCCATCAGTGAACAGGGGGCTCAGCCCCAGCATTTT. Its protein is CAISEQGAQPQHF.

This clonotype was picked up many times. CDR3: CASTPLGQTETQYF. The CDR3 bases are TGTGCCAGCACCCCCCTTGGGCAGACGGAGACCCAGTACTTC. The chain employs TRBV14 and TRBJ2-5; D remains ambiguous. Between the trimmed V and J ends, which lost 7 bases and 5 bases, there was a span of 17 bases. The germline V gene encodes CDR1 SGHDN and CDR2 FVKESK. The CDR3 sequence is 14 residues long.

This clonotype showed up many times. The chain carries TRBV24-1 and TRBJ2-1, with 7 bases fitting TRBD1. This CDR3 has 15 residues. The trim removed 4 bases at V and 2 bases at J, leaving 4 bases unmatched. Germline lookup yields CDR1 KGHDR and CDR2 SFDVKD. The CDR3 sequence: CATSDTGQAYNEQFF. CDR3 nucleotides: TGTGCCACCAGTGACACCGGACAGGCCTACAATGAGCAGTTCTTC.

This clonotype was counted a few times. The chain joins TRBV20-1 to TRBJ2-5; D is perhaps TRBD1 or TRBD2 (5 bases each). Germline V gives CDR1 DFQATT, CDR2 SNEGSKA (reference sequence). The length of the CDR3 is 13 residues. Trimming took 3 bases from V and 5 from J, leaving 13 bases between them. The CDR3 sequence is CSARRGWDETQYF. The DNA for the CDR3 is TGCAGTGCTAGGAGGGGTTGGGACGAGACCCAGTACTTC.

The chain has TRBV18 and TRBJ1-1; D possibly corresponds to TRBD1 (5 bases). The germline gives CDR1 KGHSH, CDR2 LQKENI. This CDR3 has 15 residues. Trimming cost V 8 bases and J 11 bases, with 27 bases left between them. CDR3 sequence (DNA): TGTGCCAGCAGACCTGAGTGGGACGAAGGGATTCGGGCTTTCTTT. Amino acids: CASRPEWDEGIRAFF. Supplemented by reference TRBV18 and TRBJ1-1, the full variable domain reads NAGVMQNPRHLVRRRGQEARLRCSPMKGHSHVYWYRQLPEEGLKFMVYLQKENIIDESGMPKERFSAEFPKEGPSILRIQQVVRGDSAAYFCASRPEWDEGIRAFFGQGTRLTVV.

The J gene is TRBJ2-2, the V gene TRBV5-1; D is ambiguous. This CDR3 comprises 15 residues. Germline V gene sequence: CDR1 SGHRS, CDR2 YFSETQ. Trimming left V 2 bases short and J 4 bases short, with 12 bases between. The CDR3 protein is CASSFSADFTGELFF. The CDR3 DNA sequence: TGCGCCAGCAGCTTTTCGGCGGATTTCACCGGGGAGCTGTTTTTT.

This clonotype was counted between two and nine times. V and J are TRBV7-2 and TRBJ1-4; maybe TRBD1 (6 bases). Trimming left V 6 bases short and J 1 base short, with 15 bases between. CDR1 is SGHTA, CDR2 FQGNSA, per germline. This CDR3 comprises 16 residues. The CDR3 region is CASRPQGRGTNEKLFF. The CDR3, as DNA: TGTGCCAGCAGACCTCAGGGCAGGGGAACTAATGAAAAACTGTTTTTT.

This clonotype was seen a few times. The rearrangement joins TRBV7-2 to TRBJ2-4, with D uncertain. Trimming removed 4 bases from V and 0 bases from J, with 4 bases in between. Looked up from germline, CDR1 is SGHTA and CDR2 is FQGNSA. The CDR3 extends over 13 amino acids. This CDR3 is CASSYLAKNIQYF. The CDR3 DNA follows: TGTGCCAGCAGCTACCTAGCCAAAAACATTCAGTACTTC.

This clonotype came up many times. The J gene is TRBJ2-5, the V gene TRBV20-1; possible D gene TRBD2, 6 bases. V lost 2 bases and J 5 bases, leaving 15 bases between the germline ends. Per the germline V gene, CDR1 is DFQATT and CDR2 is SNEGSKA (reference sequence). CDR3 length equals 14 residues. The CDR3 loop is CSARTPGGGETQYF. In nucleotides, the CDR3 is TGCAGTGCTAGAACCCCTGGGGGAGGCGAGACCCAGTACTTC.

Only a few counts were recorded for this clonotype. The chain joins TRBV27 to TRBJ2-7; D is ambiguous. The CDR3 covers 13 residues. Germline lookup yields CDR1 MNHEY and CDR2 SMNVEV (reference sequence). With 0 bases removed from V and 3 bases from J, the gap between germline ends came to 6 bases. CDR3 region: CASSLSPYYEQYF. Written as DNA, the CDR3 is TGTGCCAGCAGTTTATCGCCGTACTACGAGCAGTACTTC.

This clonotype was detected a few times. V gene TRBV5-1 combines with J gene TRBJ1-1; the match to TRBD1 covers 9 bases. Unmatched junction bases numbered 4, after V lost 4 bases and J lost 3 bases. The CDR3 has 14 amino acids. Germline values: CDR1 SGHRS, CDR2 YFSETQ. Here the CDR3 reads CASSNTGGYTEAFF. In DNA, the CDR3 is TGCGCCAGCAGCAATACAGGGGGCTACACTGAAGCTTTCTTT. The full variable domain, its missing parts supplied by reference TRBV5-1 and TRBJ1-1, is KAGVTQTPRYLIKTRGQQVTLSCSPISGHRSVSWYQQTPGQGLQFLFEYFSETQRNKGNFPGRFSGRQFSNSRSEMNVSTLELGDSALYLCASSNTGGYTEAFFGQGTRLTVV.

This chain uses TRBV7-9 with TRBJ2-5; TRBD2 matches at 8 bases. Per germline, CDR1 SEHNR and CDR2 FQNEAQ (reference sequence). CDR3 size: 13 residues. The V segment lost 5 bases and the J segment 5 bases; nucleotides outside the gene matches: 4. In DNA form, the CDR3 reads TGTGCCAGCAGCGGACTAGCCTGGGAGACCCAGTACTTC. As protein: CASSGLAWETQYF.

This clonotype was seen repeatedly, ten times or more. The chain couples TRBV5-1 to TRBJ2-3; possible D gene TRBD1, 6 bases. The CDR3 runs 15 residues. Germline-derived CDR1 and CDR2 are SGHRS and YFSETQ. V dropped 0 bases and J dropped 2 bases, with 10 bases sitting between them. CDR3 region: CASSLGAGDTDTQYF. The CDR3, as DNA: TGCGCCAGCAGCTTGGGGGCAGGGGACACAGATACGCAGTATTTT.

This clonotype was counted between two and nine times. The rearrangement joins TRBV6-5 to TRBJ2-7; 10 nucleotides line up with TRBD1. Germline V gene sequence: CDR1 MNHEY, CDR2 SVGAGI. The CDR3 runs 15 residues. J lost 2 bases, V lost 6 bases, and 7 bases had no gene match. The CDR3 here is CASSPGTGATYEQYV. The CDR3 DNA sequence: TGTGCCAGCAGCCCGGGGACAGGGGCGACCTACGAGCAGTACGTC.

Many counts were recorded for this clonotype. The V gene is TRBV5-1, the J gene TRBJ2-2, with 7 bases that match TRBD1. The length of the CDR3 is 15 residues. V lost 1 base, J lost 3 bases, and 3 bases stayed unmatched. Germline V gene data show CDR1 as SGHRS and CDR2 as YFSETQ. The CDR3 nucleotides are TGCGCCAGCAGCTTGCACAGGGGCGACACCGGGGAGCTGTTTTTT. Encoded protein: CASSLHRGDTGELFF.

The rearrangement links TRBV6-6 to TRBJ2-3, with 11 bases that match TRBD2. Losses at the gene ends were 4 bases for V and 1 base for J; bases not matched to a gene: 4. The CDR3 runs to 16 residues. The germline gives CDR1 MNHNY, CDR2 SVGAGI (reference sequence). The CDR3 bases are TGTGCCAGCAGTTCCCCGGGACTAGCGGGCACAGATACGCAGTATTTT. Translated, it gives CASSSPGLAGTDTQYF.

This clonotype was seen repeatedly, ten times or more. Germline is not matched at one junction end, which may reflect a read error. The chain carries TRBV7-7 and TRBJ2-5; D may be TRBD2 (5 bases). The CDR3 sequence is 13 residues long. The germline CDR1 and CDR2 sequences are SSHAT and FNYEAQ (reference sequence). CDR3 sequence reads: CASSLAWRETQYF. In DNA, the CDR3 is TGTGCTAGCAGCCTAGCCTGGCGGGAGACCCAGTACTTC.

This clonotype was seen repeatedly, ten times or more. This CDR3 reads CASSLQGAPRNIQYF. Here the CDR3 DNA reads TGCGCCAGCAGCTTGCAGGGGGCGCCTAGGAACATTCAGTACTTC. The gene calls are TRBV5-1 and TRBJ2-4; 8 bases align to TRBD1. Germline V gives CDR1 SGHRS, CDR2 YFSETQ. The ends lost 1 base at V and 7 bases at J; junction bases unmatched: 7. The CDR3 is made up of 15 amino acids.

This clonotype was counted at least ten times. The chain combines TRBV20-1 with TRBJ1-6, with D tentatively TRBD1 (6 bases). Germline assignment: CDR1 DFQATT and CDR2 SNEGSKA (reference sequence). The V and J ends lost 6 bases and 7 bases respectively, with 16 bases between them. The length of the CDR3 is 14 residues. The CDR3 reads CSALPGQGNSPLHF. The CDR3 region has the DNA TGCAGTGCACTCCCGGGGCAGGGGAATTCACCCCTCCACTTT.